The sequence of this T cell receptor beta chain was determined in a study of cytomegalovirus exposure and HLA in healthy donors. CDR3 length: 15 residues. Germline V gene lookup returns CDR1 LNHNV and CDR2 YYDKDF (reference sequence). With 60 Vbeta and 13 Jbeta primers, the PCR was carried out. Repertoires were generated with immunoSEQ multiplex PCR, while TCRdb's copy carries only in-frame clones and drops some. This sample's table reports around 110,000 clones. The sequenced sample was PBMCs. This chain connects TRBV15 to TRBJ2-5; 10 bases map to TRBD2. The J call is doubtful: the DNA matches TRBJ2-7 better. The clonotype originates from a man in his forties or fifties in good health and CMV-seropositive. CDR3 nucleotide sequence: TGTGCCACCAGCATAGGGACTAGCGTTACCAACGAGCAGTACTTC. Residues: CATSIGTSVTNEQYF.